What follows are 20 T cell receptor beta chains derived from one specimen sequenced in a study of type 1 regulatory T cells. These receptors have no known antigen. MiXCR was run by TCRdb on the reads, yielding one entry per CDR3 protein. The sample has 35,000 to 50,000 distinct CDR3 sequences; 12% are singletons. The sample taken for sequencing was cultured non-Tr1 T cells, either the whole culture or a sorted T cell fraction (not recorded which). Every receptor here comes from a human donor in good health.

This chain joins TRBV27 and TRBJ1-5, with D unclear. CDR1 and CDR2 (germline): MNHEY, SMNVEV (reference sequence). The CDR3 runs to 11 residues. V lost 5 bases, J lost 9 bases, and 8 bases lay in between. CDR3 sequence (DNA): TGTGCCAGCAGTCGGGGATGGCCCCAGCATTTT. Its protein is CASSRGWPQHF.

This clonotype was recorded many times. V gene TRBV5-1 combines with J gene TRBJ1-3; the D is unclear. The germline V gene encodes CDR1 SGHRS and CDR2 YFSETQ. Trimming took 4 bases from V and 0 from J, leaving 14 bases between them. The CDR3 is made up of 16 amino acids. CDR3 protein: CASSPQRAGSGNTIYF. The CDR3 bases are TGCGCCAGCAGCCCTCAACGGGCCGGCTCTGGAAACACCATATATTTT.

The CDR3 here is CASSFISGAGTDTQYF. The CDR3 region has the DNA TGTGCCAGCAGTTTTATTTCGGGAGCAGGCACAGATACGCAGTATTTT. This chain joins TRBV12-3 or TRBV12-4 and TRBJ2-3; TRBD2 might be the D (6 bases). The CDR3 extends over 16 amino acids. V dropped 3 bases and J dropped 1 base, with 14 bases sitting between them.

This clonotype was counted ten times or more. The V call is TRBV27, the J call TRBJ2-2, with 11 nucleotides matching TRBD2. There are 16 residues in the CDR3. Per germline, CDR1 MNHEY and CDR2 SMNVEV (reference sequence). The junction had 8 bases not matched to a gene; V was cut back by 8 bases and J by 3 bases. The DNA for the CDR3 is TGTGCCAGCCGTAGCGGGAGGGCCCGAGACACCGGGGAGCTGTTTTTT. Residues: CASRSGRARDTGELFF.

This clonotype showed up many times. This chain's CDR3 is CASTPGGETQYF. As DNA, the CDR3 is TGTGCCAGCACTCCGGGGGGGGAGACCCAGTACTTC. V and J are TRBV12-3 or TRBV12-4 and TRBJ2-5; the match to TRBD2 covers 8 bases. Trimming took 7 bases from V and 5 from J; bases not matched to a gene: 3. This CDR3 is built from 12 residues.

By frequency in the sample, this clonotype is medium-sized. This chain's CDR3 is CASSLTREGVQFF. The DNA of the CDR3 is TGCGCCAGCAGCTTGACCCGGGAGGGTGTGCAGTTCTTC. V gene TRBV5-1 combines with J gene TRBJ2-1; 8 bases are shared with TRBD2. This CDR3 is built from 13 residues. V shed 1 base and J 12 bases; nucleotides not matched to a gene: 6. Germline CDR1 SGHRS, CDR2 YFSETQ.

This clonotype has just a few counts. V gene TRBV10-3 combines with J gene TRBJ1-1; the match to TRBD1 covers 8 bases. CDR1 ENHRY and CDR2 SYGVKD come from the germline V gene. The length of the CDR3 is 14 residues. V was pared by 10 bases and J by 1 base, with 8 bases of the junction left unmatched. CDR3 sequence reads: CASRQGPTNTEAFF. The CDR3 region has the DNA TGTGCCAGTCGACAGGGGCCTACGAACACTGAAGCTTTCTTT.

This clonotype has more than one count but fewer than ten. The rearrangement links TRBV19 to TRBJ1-5; D call uncertain. CDR1 LNHDA and CDR2 SQIVND come from the germline V gene (reference sequence). This CDR3 is 13 amino acids long. Trimming cost V 6 bases and J 3 bases, with 9 bases left between them. The DNA of the CDR3 is TGTGCCAGTAGCCAGGATCTCAATCAGCCCCAGCATTTT. Its translation is CASSQDLNQPQHF.

This clonotype was seen a few times. The CDR3 here is CASSLTLGANVLTF. The DNA for the CDR3 is TGCGCCAGCAGCTTGACGTTGGGGGCCAACGTCCTGACTTTC. The chain couples TRBV5-1 to TRBJ2-6; no firm D call. CDR3 length equals 14 residues. Germline CDR1 SGHRS, CDR2 YFSETQ. V was cut by 1 base and J by 4 bases, with 6 bases left in between. Combining the CDR3 with reference TRBV5-1 and TRBJ2-6 gives the whole variable domain KAGVTQTPRYLIKTRGQQVTLSCSPISGHRSVSWYQQTPGQGLQFLFEYFSETQRNKGNFPGRFSGRQFSNSRSEMNVSTLELGDSALYLCASSLTLGANVLTFGAGSRLTVL.

In its sample, this clonotype was seen many times. V usage is TRBV29-1 and J usage is TRBJ2-5; no firm D call. Trimming left V 8 bases short and J 5 bases short, with 15 bases between. This CDR3 spans 12 amino acids. Germline assignment: CDR1 SQVTM and CDR2 ANQGSEA. CDR3 nucleotide sequence: TGCAGCCTCTTGGTAGCCAGCGAGACCCAGTACTTC. Its translation: CSLLVASETQYF.

This clonotype was counted at least ten times. This chain joins TRBV7-8 and TRBJ1-5, with D unclear. V lost 2 bases to trimming and J lost 1 base, with 9 bases between them. Germline values: CDR1 SGHVS, CDR2 FQNEAQ. The CDR3 runs to 15 residues. The CDR3 spells CASSLSMESNQPQHF. The CDR3 DNA is TGTGCCAGCAGCTTAAGCATGGAAAGCAATCAGCCCCAGCATTTT. Combining the CDR3 with reference TRBV7-8 and TRBJ1-5 gives the whole variable domain GAGVSQSPRYKVAKRGQDVALRCDPISGHVSLFWYQQALGQGPEFLTYFQNEAQLDKSGLPSDRFFAERPEGSVSTLKIQRTQQEDSAVYLCASSLSMESNQPQHFGDGTRLSIL.

This clonotype was seen more than once but under ten times. The V call is TRBV18, the J call TRBJ2-2, with unresolved D. The V gene lost 4 bases and the J gene lost 10 bases, with 13 bases spanning the gap. Germline V gives CDR1 KGHSH, CDR2 LQKENI. The CDR3 is made up of 13 amino acids. The CDR3 region is CASSRARAAELFF. The DNA for the CDR3 is TGTGCCAGCTCACGTGCTAGGGCGGCGGAGCTGTTTTTT.

Worth noting for this clonotype: A much larger clone is a single base away; this may be a read error. The chain uses TRBV5-1 and TRBJ1-2; 10 positions agree with TRBD1. This CDR3 region has 15 residues. The germline gives CDR1 SGHRS, CDR2 YFSETQ. This CDR3 reads CVSSPGTGVLQGYTF. Here the CDR3 DNA reads TGCGTCAGCAGCCCCGGGACAGGGGTGCTGCAGGGCTACACCTTC.

This clonotype was detected many times. This rearrangement joins TRBV20-1 to TRBJ2-5; D is unresolved. CDR1 and CDR2 (germline): DFQATT, SNEGSKA (reference sequence). This CDR3 region has 13 residues. Trimming removed 7 bases from V and 1 base from J, with 13 bases in between. The CDR3 loop is CSGLGLPQETQYF. The CDR3 nucleotides are TGCAGTGGCCTAGGGCTACCCCAAGAGACCCAGTACTTC.

In its sample, this clonotype was seen a few times. The V gene is TRBV4-2, the J gene TRBJ2-3; possible D gene TRBD1, 7 bases. V was shortened by 3 bases and J by 2 bases, with 15 bases between the two germline ends. CDR3 length: 16 residues. Per germline, CDR1 LGHNA and CDR2 YNFKEQ. CDR3 in DNA: TGTGCCAGCAGCCACTTCAGGGGGGAGGCCACAGATACGCAGTATTTT. Translated, it gives CASSHFRGEATDTQYF.

J is TRBJ2-2 and V is TRBV19, with D possibly being TRBD2 (5 bases). The CDR3 extends over 14 amino acids. V was clipped by 6 bases and J by 4 bases, with 12 bases between them. Germline-derived CDR1 and CDR2 are LNHDA and SQIVND (reference sequence). CDR3 region: CASRRVPATGELFF. The CDR3 DNA reads TGTGCCAGTAGGAGGGTTCCGGCCACCGGGGAGCTGTTTTTT.

This clonotype was recorded at least ten times. The chain couples TRBV5-1 to TRBJ1-1; TRBD1 matches 8 bases. Germline lookup yields CDR1 SGHRS and CDR2 YFSETQ. J gave up 8 bases and V 4 bases, and 7 bases lay outside the gene matches. The CDR3 has 13 amino acids. As DNA, the CDR3 is TGCGCCAGCAGCCCACCCAGACAGGGGGAAGCTTTCTTT. Translating gives CASSPPRQGEAFF.

This clonotype appeared many times. The gene calls are TRBV12-2 and TRBJ1-5; the table gives TRBD1 as D, unverified against the DNA. TRBV12-2 constitutes a pseudogene. This CDR3 comprises 15 residues. The CDR3 here is CASRFGGQMSQPQHF. The CDR3 nucleotides read TGTGCAAGTCGCTTTGGGGGGCAAATGAGTCAGCCCCAGCATTTT.

The rearrangement joins TRBV29-1 to TRBJ2-5; TRBD1 agrees at 8 bases. This CDR3 has 13 amino acids. Germline CDR1 SQVTM, CDR2 ANQGSEA. V lost 3 bases, J lost 4 bases, and 4 bases stayed unmatched. The CDR3 loop is CSVETGARETQYF. The CDR3 DNA sequence: TGCAGCGTTGAGACAGGGGCTCGAGAGACCCAGTACTTC.

This clonotype occurred many times. CDR3 sequence (DNA): TGTGCCAGCAGCTTGACCCAATACAATGAGCAGTTCTTC. Translating it yields CASSLTQYNEQFF. This chain uses TRBV7-8 with TRBJ2-1; D call uncertain. Trimming pared 3 bases from V and 4 bases from J, leaving 7 bases between. The CDR3 totals 13 residues. Germline-derived CDR1 and CDR2 are SGHVS and FQNEAQ.